A selection of T cell receptor beta chains follows, all from one sample in a study of cytomegalovirus exposure and HLA in healthy donors. Assay: immunoSEQ multiplex PCR; the TCRdb copy retains only in-frame clones and omits some. This sample carries tens of thousands of clones, under 95% of them seen once, and the ten largest clones take about 2.2%. Sequencing used PBMCs. These receptors all come from a man between 25 and 39 years old in good health and CMV-seronegative. Each CDR3 is given with its conserved first and last residue. D genes are given only for firm matches. Part of the rows lack a size; the others show once, few, many or a class for expanded clones.

.	.	TRBV18	TRBJ1-1	CASSPLIGAENTEAFF	TGTGCCAGCTCACCACTAATAGGGGCTGAAAACACTGAAGCTTTCTTT
.	.	TRBV14	TRBJ1-2	CASSRGFGYGYTF	TGTGCCAGCAGCCGAGGCTTCGGTTATGGCTACACCTTC
once	TRBD2	TRBV15	TRBJ2-3	CATSASTSGRGRNTQYF	TGTGCCACCAGCGCCTCGACTAGCGGGAGGGGGAGGAATACGCAGTATTTT
.	.	TRBV4-1	TRBJ2-7	CASSQEAALSSYEQYF	TGCGCCAGCAGCCAAGAAGCTGCTCTAAGCTCCTACGAGCAGTACTTC
.	TRBD2	TRBV7-6	TRBJ2-7	CASSLGTLAGTITYEQYF	TGTGCCAGCAGCTTAGGGACGCTAGCGGGGACGATAACCTACGAGCAGTACTTC
.	.	TRBV19	TRBJ1-1	CASSIRLSQNTEAFF	TGTGCCAGTAGTATTCGACTCAGTCAGAACACTGAAGCTTTCTTT
few	.	TRBV19	TRBJ2-7	CASSVRLSRGYEQYF	TGTGCCAGTAGTGTCCGTCTTTCGCGGGGCTACGAGCAGTACTTC
.	.	TRBV7-6	TRBJ2-7	CASSFRDEQYF	TGTGCCAGCAGCTTCAGGGACGAGCAGTACTTC
.	TRBD1	TRBV2	TRBJ2-5	CASSDITGGQDF	TGTGCCAGCAGTGACATTACAGGGGGTCAAGACTTC
once	TRBD2	TRBV6-6	TRBJ2-7	CASSYVLAGGPREQYF	TGTGCCAGCAGTTACGTCCTAGCGGGAGGGCCTCGGGAGCAGTACTTC
once	TRBD1	TRBV2	TRBJ2-3	CASSIHRGLAVSDTQYF	TGTGCCAGCAGTATCCACAGGGGGCTCGCGGTTTCGGATACGCAGTATTTT
.	.	TRBV12-2	TRBJ1-2	CASRSLPLDRSLPGGYTF	TGTGCAAGTCGCTCTCTCCCCCTGGACAGGTCCTTACCAGGGGGCTACACCTTC
.	.	TRBV11-2	TRBJ2-1	CASSHGHEQFF	TGTGCCAGCAGCCATGGGCATGAGCAGTTCTTC
.	TRBD2	TRBV18	TRBJ2-1	CASSPPLTLAGEEDSYNEQFF	TGTGCCAGCTCACCACCGCTAACACTAGCGGGAGAGGAGGACTCCTACAATGAGCAGTTCTTC
.	TRBD2	TRBV19	TRBJ2-1	CASKPPGTSGNNEQFF	TGTGCCAGTAAACCTCCTGGGACTAGCGGGAACAATGAGCAGTTCTTC
.	.	TRBV28	TRBJ1-1	CASSSPDRLNTEAFF	TGTGCCAGCAGTTCTCCGGACAGATTGAACACTGAAGCTTTCTTT
once	TRBD1	TRBV28	TRBJ1-2	CASRPQGATIYGYTF	TGTGCCAGCAGACCACAGGGGGCGACAATCTATGGCTACACCTTC
.	.	TRBV5-1	TRBJ2-7	CASSRGGGESSYEQYF	TGCGCCAGCAGCAGGGGAGGGGGGGAAAGCTCCTACGAGCAGTACTTC
.	.	TRBV28	TRBJ2-3	CASSFSPSPDTQYF	TGTGCCAGCAGTTTTAGCCCCTCCCCAGATACGCAGTATTTT
.	.	TRBV30	TRBJ1-1	CAWSGGARTRLF	TGTGCCTGGAGTGGAGGCGCAAGGACTCGGCTCTTT
.	TRBD1	TRBV14	TRBJ1-1	CASSQRQGANTEAFF	TGTGCCAGCAGCCAGCGACAGGGCGCGAACACTGAAGCTTTCTTT
.	TRBD1	TRBV6-5	TRBJ1-3	CASSYGQGDGNTIYF	TGTGCCAGCAGTTACGGACAGGGTGATGGAAACACCATATATTTT
.	TRBD1	TRBV10-3	TRBJ1-2	CAISRQGANYGYTF	TGTGCCATCAGTCGACAGGGAGCTAACTATGGCTACACCTTC
once	.	TRBV6-5	TRBJ1-5	CASSYSGDSNQPQHF	TGTGCCAGCAGTTACTCCGGGGATAGCAATCAGCCCCAGCATTTT
.	TRBD2	TRBV9	TRBJ2-1	CASSVSTSGGPPGEQFF	TGTGCCAGCAGCGTCTCGACTAGCGGGGGGCCCCCCGGCGAGCAGTTCTTC
.	TRBD1	TRBV28	TRBJ2-5	CASSDRDRGVETQYF	TGTGCCAGCAGTGACCGGGACAGGGGGGTAGAGACCCAGTACTTC
.	TRBD1	TRBV2	TRBJ2-1	CASSDSSSGQGYNEQFF	TGTGCCAGCAGTGATTCTAGTTCGGGACAGGGATACAATGAGCAGTTCTTC
.	TRBD1	TRBV6-7	TRBJ1-2	CASSGTVYGYTF	TGTGCCAGCTCCGGGACAGTCTATGGCTACACCTTC
once	.	TRBV5-1	TRBJ2-2	CASSFTADFTGELFF	TGCGCCAGCAGCTTCACGGCAGACTTCACCGGGGAGCTGTTTTTT
.	.	TRBV2	TRBJ2-2	CASQEIGELFF	TGTGCCAGCCAAGAGATCGGGGAGCTGTTTTTT
.	.	TRBV11-2	TRBJ1-3	CASSSPREPFSGNTIYF	TGTGCCAGCAGCTCCCCGCGGGAGCCGTTCTCTGGAAACACCATATATTTT
.	.	TRBV4-1	TRBJ2-1	CASLQGNEQFF	TGCGCCAGCTTACAGGGCAATGAGCAGTTCTTC
.	TRBD1	TRBV6-6	TRBJ2-1	CASNTPGQTYNEQFF	TGTGCCAGCAATACACCGGGACAGACCTACAATGAGCAGTTCTTC
.	TRBD2	TRBV5-1	TRBJ2-1	CASSLGLAGDNEQFF	TGCGCCAGCAGCTTGGGACTAGCGGGGGACAATGAGCAGTTCTTC
.	.	TRBV5-1	TRBJ1-6	CASSFRGANGNSPLHF	TGCGCCAGCAGCTTCAGGGGCGCAAATGGGAATTCACCCCTCCACTTT
.	.	TRBV7-9	TRBJ1-4	CASSTVREKLFF	TGTGCCAGCAGCACGGTTCGCGAAAAACTGTTTTTT
.	.	TRBV30	TRBJ1-2	CAWSSVPSWVYTF	TGTGCCTGGAGCAGCGTCCCGTCCTGGGTCTACACCTTC
.	.	TRBV6-4	TRBJ2-6	CASRASGGANVLTF	TGTGCCAGCAGAGCTAGTGGTGGGGCCAACGTCCTGACTTTC
.	.	TRBV5-1	TRBJ1-1	CASSPSPDTNTEAFF	TGCGCCAGCAGCCCTAGCCCCGATACGAACACTGAAGCTTTCTTT
.	TRBD2	TRBV27	TRBJ2-3	CASSTGTSGTDTQYF	TGTGCCAGCAGTACAGGGACTAGTGGAACAGATACGCAGTATTTT
.	TRBD2	TRBV7-2	TRBJ2-2	CASSRTVAGGPGELFF	TGTGCCAGCAGCCGCACCGTAGCGGGGGGGCCCGGGGAGCTGTTTTTT
.	.	TRBV7-9	TRBJ2-2	CASSLVLTGELFF	TGTGCCAGCAGCTTAGTTCTCACCGGGGAGCTGTTTTTT
.	TRBD1	TRBV7-2	TRBJ2-7	CASSPRTGAVKAYEQYF	TGTGCCAGCAGCCCCCGGACAGGGGCCGTAAAAGCCTACGAGCAGTACTTC
.	.	TRBV2	TRBJ1-1	CATQGIQGEAFF	TGTGCCACGCAGGGTATCCAAGGTGAAGCTTTCTTT